Below, 15 T cell receptor beta chains from the same sample are listed, as sequenced in a study of CD8+CD57+ T cells in acquired aplastic anemia. Profiles of TCR beta VDJ and CDR3 were generated from a genomic DNA template. TCRdb passed the reads through MiXCR, listing each CDR3 protein once. The table records more than 250,000 distinct CDR3 sequences, 50% to 70% of them present only once. Material: sorted CD4+, CD8+, or CD8+CD57+ T cells (not recorded which) from PBMCs. Receptors were obtained from a human donor with severe aplastic anemia or a healthy control (not recorded which).

The chain has TRBV20-1 and TRBJ2-7; D gene ambiguous. This CDR3 has 12 residues. Trimming removed 8 bases at V and 7 bases at J, with 18 bases between. Germline V CDR1 and CDR2: DFQATT, SNEGSKA (reference sequence). The chain's CDR3 is CSQIGLPSEQYF. The CDR3, as DNA: TGCAGTCAAATCGGGCTTCCGAGTGAGCAGTACTTC.

This clonotype was seen more than once but under ten times. This chain uses TRBV12-3 or TRBV12-4 with TRBJ1-4, with D uncertain. V shed 1 base and J shed 8 bases, with 11 bases lying between them. The CDR3 covers 14 residues. DNA for the CDR3: TGTGCCAGCAGTTTAGGTGGGTTTGGCGAAAAACTGTTTTTT. Its protein is CASSLGGFGEKLFF.

This chain links TRBV7-9 with TRBJ1-2; TRBD1 aligns across 7 bases. CDR3 length: 17 amino acids. V gave up 3 bases and J gave up 2 bases; unmatched junction bases: 12. The germline V gene encodes CDR1 SEHNR and CDR2 FQNEAQ (reference sequence). CDR3 protein: CASSLDGTATSNYGYTF. CDR3 coding DNA: TGTGCCAGCAGCTTGGACGGGACAGCGACGTCCAACTATGGCTACACCTTC.

The chain employs TRBV7-9 and TRBJ1-1; TRBD1 is a possible D gene (6 bases). V lost 4 bases and J lost 4, with 16 bases in between. Germline-derived CDR1 and CDR2 are SEHNR and FQNEAQ (reference sequence). The CDR3 covers 15 residues. Here the CDR3 reads CASSSGRGGLTEAFF. The CDR3 region has the DNA TGTGCCAGCAGCTCCGGTCGGGGGGGGCTCACTGAAGCTTTCTTT.

As concerns this clonotype: At one end, the junction sequence differs from germline, possibly due to a read error. The chain employs TRBV7-8 and TRBJ1-6; D might be TRBD1 (6 bases). This CDR3 region has 15 residues. CDR1 and CDR2 from the germline V gene are SGHVS and FQNEAQ. The CDR3 reads CASSPLRGIMTTKTF. CDR3 DNA sequence: TGTGCCAGCAGCCCGCTTAGGGGGATCATGACCACGAAGACCTTT.

The chain combines TRBV20-1 with TRBJ1-3; TRBD1 aligns across 9 bases. Germline V CDR1 and CDR2: DFQATT, SNEGSKA (reference sequence). The CDR3 runs 13 residues. The V segment lost 5 bases and the J segment 7 bases; nucleotides outside the gene matches: 6. CDR3 region: CSAETGTGNTIYF. For the CDR3, the DNA is TGCAGTGCTGAAACCGGGACAGGGAACACCATATATTTT.

V gene TRBV29-1 combines with J gene TRBJ1-1; TRBD1 agrees at 7 bases. The J segment lost 3 bases and the V segment lost 7 bases, leaving 5 bases of the junction unmatched. The CDR3 runs 12 residues. In germline, CDR1 is SQVTM, CDR2 ANQGSEA. Here the CDR3 DNA reads TGCAGCGCCGGGACAGCCTACACTGAAGCTTTCTTT. Protein sequence: CSAGTAYTEAFF.

Many counts were recorded for this clonotype. V is TRBV9 and J is TRBJ2-5; TRBD1 matches at 7 bases. V gave up 3 bases and J gave up 2 bases; unmatched junction bases: 4. The germline CDR1 and CDR2 sequences are SGDLS and YYNGEE. The CDR3 has 14 residues. CDR3 nucleotide sequence: TGTGCCAGCAGCGAGACAGGGTTGCAAGAGACCCAGTACTTC. It codes for CASSETGLQETQYF.

The chain joins TRBV12-3 or TRBV12-4 to TRBJ2-4; perhaps TRBD1 as D (7 bases). CDR3 length equals 12 residues. V lost 5 bases to trimming and J lost 8 bases, with 10 bases between them. CDR3 residues: CASSPRGDIQYF. The CDR3 bases are TGTGCCAGCAGTCCCAGGGGGGACATTCAGTACTTC.

Points on this clonotype: A much larger clone differs by one base, so this may be a read error. The J gene is TRBJ2-1, the V gene TRBV20-1; 9 bases are a match to TRBD2. J was trimmed by 10 bases and V by 6 bases; bases with no gene match: 16. Germline V gene lookup returns CDR1 DFQATT and CDR2 SNEGSKA (reference sequence). The CDR3 has 15 amino acids. CDR3 DNA sequence: TGCAGTGCCCCCCCCTCAGCTAGCGGGATTGCCGAGCAGTTCTTC. Translation: CSAPPSASGIAEQFF.

On this clonotype: Relative to the germline gene, one junction end is altered; a read error may explain this. This CDR3 is CASGVGLARQETQYF. The CDR3 DNA reads as TGTGCCAGCGGCGTAGGGCTAGCCCGCCAAGAGACCCAGTACTTC. The rearrangement joins TRBV9 to TRBJ2-5; a weak D match, TRBD2 (5 bases). The CDR3 covers 15 residues. The V gene's germline CDR1 is SGDLS and CDR2 YYNGEE.

This sequence joins TRBV15 and TRBJ2-7; D remains ambiguous. From germline, CDR1 is LNHNV and CDR2 YYDKDF (reference sequence). CDR3 length equals 12 residues. Between the trimmed V and J ends, which lost 0 bases and 5 bases, there was a span of 5 bases. CDR3 in amino acids: CATSRDPDEQYF. The DNA for the CDR3 is TGTGCCACCAGCAGAGACCCCGACGAGCAGTACTTC.

In this sample, this clonotype turned up many times. The chain joins TRBV5-1 to TRBJ2-3; 15 bases match TRBD2. V shed 4 bases and J 0 bases; nucleotides not matched to a gene: 9. CDR1 is SGHRS and CDR2 is YFSETQ in the germline V gene. The CDR3 consists of 19 residues. Here the CDR3 reads CASSTGLAGGGVSTDTQYF. The CDR3, as DNA: TGCGCCAGCAGCACGGGACTAGCGGGGGGAGGAGTCAGCACAGATACGCAGTATTTT. The full variable domain, in which reference TRBV5-1 and TRBJ2-3 provide the parts outside the CDR3, is KAGVTQTPRYLIKTRGQQVTLSCSPISGHRSVSWYQQTPGQGLQFLFEYFSETQRNKGNFPGRFSGRQFSNSRSEMNVSTLELGDSALYLCASSTGLAGGGVSTDTQYFGPGTRLTVL.

Regarding this clonotype: Its ends do not fully match the called genes, so a read error is possible. The genes are TRBV7-9 and TRBJ2-3, with 7 bases matching TRBD2. Germline CDR1 is SEHNR and CDR2 is FQNEAQ (reference sequence). This CDR3 spans 16 amino acids. The CDR3 loop is CASSLTGGLSTDTQYF. The CDR3 bases are TGTGCCAGTAGCTTAACGGGAGGCCTAAGCACAGATACGCAGTATTTT. The variable domain in full, with the rest retrieved from reference TRBV7-9 and TRBJ2-3, is DTGVSQNPRHKITKRGQNVTFRCDPISEHNRLYWYRQTLGQGPEFLTYFQNEAQLEKSRLLSDRFSAERPKGSFSTLEIQRTEQGDSAMYLCASSLTGGLSTDTQYFGPGTRLTVL.

This clonotype was detected many times. V is TRBV9 and J is TRBJ2-2, with 8 bases lining up with TRBD2. The length of the CDR3 is 15 residues. The germline V gene encodes CDR1 SGDLS and CDR2 YYNGEE. The ends lost 3 bases at V and 0 bases at J; junction bases unmatched: 1. CDR3 DNA: TGTGCCAGCAGCGAGACTAGCGCGAACACCGGGGAGCTGTTTTTT. It yields the protein CASSETSANTGELFF.